The 16 T cell receptor beta chains reported below all come from one sample, sequenced in a study of blood T cell repertoires in COVID-19. Clones were read by immunoSEQ multiplex PCR, and TCRdb kept only the in-frame ones, dropping some. The sample holds about 360,000 clones, approximately 89% seen once. The sample was PBMCs or T cells enriched from blood (not recorded which). The receptors shown here come from a man aged 35-49 years in a cohort exposed to, infected with or recovered from COVID-19 (not recorded which).

V gene TRBV7-9 combines with J gene TRBJ1-6; 8 bases are a match to TRBD1. This CDR3 comprises 14 residues. Germline V lookup: CDR1 SEHNR, CDR2 FQNEAQ (reference sequence). Losses at the gene ends were 5 bases for V and 9 bases for J; bases not matched to a gene: 6. The CDR3 bases are TGTGCCAGCAGCCCAGCAGGGGGCAGTTCACCCCTCCACTTT. Translating gives CASSPAGGSSPLHF.

DNA of the CDR3: TGCGCCAGCAGGCCTGAACCCCGGGACAGGGTAGCTGGGGCCAACGTCCTGACTTTC. This codes for CASRPEPRDRVAGANVLTF. The V and J genes are TRBV5-1 and TRBJ2-6; 9 nucleotides line up with TRBD1. The germline CDR1 and CDR2 sequences are SGHRS and YFSETQ. This CDR3 is built from 19 residues. Germline trimming cut 5 bases from V and 2 bases from J; bases unmatched to any gene: 14.

This chain joins TRBV6-5 and TRBJ1-1; D is ambiguous. This CDR3 has 14 residues. V lost 3 bases and J 0 bases, leaving 8 bases between the germline ends. CDR1 MNHEY and CDR2 SVGAGI come from the germline V gene. The CDR3 sequence is CASSYVALNTEAFF. The CDR3, as DNA: TGTGCCAGCAGTTATGTGGCTCTGAACACTGAAGCTTTCTTT.

V usage is TRBV2 and J usage is TRBJ1-2; 8 bases align to TRBD1. The CDR3 loop spans 15 amino acids. Trimming cost V 0 bases and J 10 bases; bases outside gene matches: 10. Germline-derived CDR1 and CDR2 are SNHLY and FYNNEI. For the CDR3, the DNA is TGTGCCAGCAGTGAAGCGCCCTATCAGGGGGCCTTCTACACCTTC. As protein: CASSEAPYQGAFYTF.

V is TRBV11-3 and J is TRBJ1-1, with TRBD1 as a possible D gene (5 bases). Germline V gene lookup returns CDR1 SGHNT and CDR2 YENEEA. The CDR3 has 13 residues. Trimming shortened V by 5 bases and J by 1 base, and 8 bases separated the two germline ends. Here the CDR3 DNA reads TGTGCCAGCAGCAAGGGGAAGAACACTGAAGCTTTCTTT. Translating gives CASSKGKNTEAFF.

This rearrangement joins TRBV19 to TRBJ2-2; no clear D. Germline CDR1 LNHDA, CDR2 SQIVND (reference sequence). The CDR3 is made up of 15 amino acids. The ends were cut back, 2 bases at V and 2 bases at J, with 9 bases in the middle. In DNA, the CDR3 is TGTGCCAGTAGTATATTGTCCAGAAACACCGGGGAGCTGTTTTTT. Translation gives CASSILSRNTGELFF.

The chain has TRBV14 and TRBJ1-2, with 8 nucleotides matching TRBD1. Trimming at V came to 1 base and at J to 2 bases, leaving 6 bases not matched to a gene. This CDR3 has 16 amino acids. The germline V gene encodes CDR1 SGHDN and CDR2 FVKESK. As DNA, the CDR3 is TGTGCCAGCAGCCAAGGGACAGGGAATCCAAACTATGGCTACACCTTC. Translating it yields CASSQGTGNPNYGYTF.

The chain carries TRBV29-1 and TRBJ2-7; 10 positions match TRBD2. The CDR3 loop spans 14 amino acids. V was pared by 4 bases and J by 0 bases, with 3 bases of the junction left unmatched. CDR1 is SQVTM and CDR2 is ANQGSEA in the germline V gene. CDR3 residues: CSVVGLANSYEQYF. Here the CDR3 DNA reads TGCAGCGTTGTGGGACTAGCGAACTCCTACGAGCAGTACTTC.

This chain links TRBV27 with TRBJ2-7; the match to TRBD1 covers 7 bases. Germline CDR1 reads MNHEY; CDR2 reads SMNVEV (reference sequence). The CDR3 extends over 17 amino acids. J was trimmed by 3 bases and V by 0 bases; bases with no gene match: 11. The CDR3 sequence: CASSLSIRAQGVYEQYF. Here the CDR3 DNA reads TGTGCCAGCAGTTTATCGATACGAGCGCAGGGGGTCTACGAGCAGTACTTC.

This clone was recorded only once. The chain uses TRBV2 and TRBJ1-4, with 8 bases aligning to TRBD1. The V gene end was trimmed by 3 bases and the J gene end by 5 bases; junction bases not matched to a gene: 5. The CDR3 extends over 15 amino acids. Germline loops: CDR1 SNHLY, CDR2 FYNNEI. The CDR3 bases are TGTGCCAGCAGTGAGTCAGGGGGCCGCAATGAAAAACTGTTTTTT. It encodes CASSESGGRNEKLFF.

V gene TRBV6-5 combines with J gene TRBJ1-4; D unresolved. Trimming pared 10 bases from V and 0 bases from J, leaving 12 bases between. Germline V gene data show CDR1 as MNHEY and CDR2 as SVGAGI. This CDR3 has 14 amino acids. The CDR3 sequence is CATTREATNEKLFF. The CDR3 DNA is TGTGCCACCACCCGGGAGGCAACTAATGAAAAACTGTTTTTT.

The J gene is TRBJ2-1, the V gene TRBV3-1 (or the pseudogene TRBV3-2); 14 positions match TRBD2. CDR1 is LGHDT and CDR2 is YNNKEL in the germline V gene (reference sequence). V was clipped by 7 bases and J by 9 bases; unmatched bases: 8. This CDR3 spans 15 amino acids. The CDR3 DNA is TGTGCCAGCAACGCAGGGACTAGCGGGAGTGGTGAGCAGTTCTTC. Amino acid sequence: CASNAGTSGSGEQFF.

Note on this clone: The identical CDR3 is also encoded by other nucleotide sequences in the sample. The J gene is TRBJ1-2, the V gene TRBV7-9; no reliable D call. CDR1 is SEHNR, CDR2 FQNEAQ, per germline (reference sequence). The CDR3 is 12 residues long. Deletions cut 2 bases from V and 5 bases from J, with 6 bases between. CDR3 in amino acids: CASSLQEYGYTF. The CDR3 region has the DNA TGTGCCAGCAGCTTACAAGAGTATGGCTACACCTTC.

The chain has TRBV3-1 (or the pseudogene TRBV3-2) and TRBJ2-3; D is possibly TRBD2 (6 bases). Trimming left V 5 bases short and J 5 bases short, with 35 bases between. The CDR3 contains 21 residues. Germline-derived CDR1 and CDR2 are LGHDT and YNNKEL (reference sequence). CDR3 region: CASSSYCIEKIFREVRDTQYF. DNA of the CDR3: TGTGCCAGCAGCTCGTATTGTATTGAGAAAATATTTAGGGAGGTCAGAGATACGCAGTATTTT.

This chain uses TRBV5-1 with TRBJ2-1; D call uncertain. Looked up from germline, CDR1 is SGHRS and CDR2 is YFSETQ. CDR3 length: 15 residues. V was shortened by 5 bases and J by 6 bases, with 18 bases between the two germline ends. CDR3 amino acids: CASRNLEVQPNEQFF. Written as DNA, the CDR3 is TGCGCCAGCAGAAATCTTGAGGTTCAACCCAATGAGCAGTTCTTC. Complete variable domain (other parts from reference TRBV5-1 and TRBJ2-1): KAGVTQTPRYLIKTRGQQVTLSCSPISGHRSVSWYQQTPGQGLQFLFEYFSETQRNKGNFPGRFSGRQFSNSRSEMNVSTLELGDSALYLCASRNLEVQPNEQFFGPGTRLTVL.

The V and J genes are TRBV7-2 and TRBJ1-5; 7 bases are shared with TRBD1. The CDR3 sequence is 13 residues long. Germline CDR1 and CDR2: SGHTA and FQGNSA. J was trimmed by 6 bases and V by 5 bases; bases with no gene match: 4. The CDR3 here is CASSRDRGQPQHF. The CDR3 nucleotides read TGTGCCAGCAGCCGGGACAGAGGTCAGCCCCAGCATTTT.